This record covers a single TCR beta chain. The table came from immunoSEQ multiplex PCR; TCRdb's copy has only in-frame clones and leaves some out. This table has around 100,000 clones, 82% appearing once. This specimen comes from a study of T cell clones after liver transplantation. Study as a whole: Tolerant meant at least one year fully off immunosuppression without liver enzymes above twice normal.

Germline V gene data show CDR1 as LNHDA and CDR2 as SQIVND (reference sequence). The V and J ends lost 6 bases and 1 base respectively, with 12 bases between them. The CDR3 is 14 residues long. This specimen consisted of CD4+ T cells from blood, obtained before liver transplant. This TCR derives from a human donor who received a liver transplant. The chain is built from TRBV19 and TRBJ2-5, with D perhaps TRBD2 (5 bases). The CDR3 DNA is TGTGCCAGTAGCCCCCTCGGGGTCCAAGAGACCCAGTACTTC. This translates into CASSPLGVQETQYF.